The T cell receptor (beta chain) described here comes from a study of cytomegalovirus exposure and HLA in healthy donors. Study-wide findings and caveats: Most observed TCR sequences were rare, whereas some public TCRs were detected in many donors. Productive status was seen about 90% or about 30% of the time for most TCR beta V segments in an earlier analysis. Later analysis demonstrated an association between a missense DCLRE1C variant and TCR beta V- and J-gene trimming. Per a later analysis, HLA-associated TCR beta chains showed more clonal expansion than other, equally common TCR beta chains.

The germline V gene has CDR1 SEHNR and CDR2 FQNEAQ (reference sequence). This CDR3 has 15 amino acids. The V gene lost 3 bases and the J gene lost 2 bases, with 13 bases spanning the gap. Details on this clone: The antigen is unknown.

13 Jbeta primers and 60 Vbeta primers were used for the PCR. Assay: immunoSEQ multiplex PCR; the TCRdb copy retains only in-frame clones and omits some. The sample holds about 180,000 clones, around 84% seen once. The clonotype originates from a boy aged 2 to 10 in good health and CMV-seronegative. The specimen was PBMCs. V usage is TRBV7-9 and J usage is TRBJ1-1; TRBD1 might be the D (5 bases). CDR3 in amino acids: CASSFRGGRNTEAFF. In nucleotides, the CDR3 is TGTGCCAGCAGCTTCCGGGGGGGTAGAAACACTGAAGCTTTCTTT.